The 13 T cell receptor beta chains below all came from one sample that was sequenced in a study of blood T cells in healthy people across ages. Sample-barcoded 5' priming and a J-beta primer mix drove a second PCR of roughly 6 to 12 cycles. TCRdb recomputed calls from the 5' RACE reads with MiXCR, one row per CDR3 protein. The repertoire holds about 730,000 distinct CDR3 sequences, with roughly 44% as singletons. Sequencing was performed on blood. These TCRs come from a woman aged 55-75 years in good health.

The chain joins TRBV28 to TRBJ2-5; 7 bases fit TRBD2. This CDR3 is built from 13 residues. V lost 5 bases to trimming and J lost 3 bases; unmatched junction nucleotides: 3. CDR1 is MDHEN and CDR2 is SYDVKM in the germline V gene. The CDR3 reads CASSDSGEETQYF. Here the CDR3 DNA reads TGTGCCAGCAGTGACAGCGGGGAAGAGACCCAGTACTTC.

The J gene is TRBJ1-2, the V gene TRBV29-1; D may be TRBD1 (5 bases). Per germline, CDR1 SQVTM and CDR2 ANQGSEA. V was shortened by 6 bases and J by 4 bases, with 12 bases between the two germline ends. CDR3 length: 12 amino acids. CDR3 coding DNA: TGCAGCGTCCGCGACAGTCTCTATGGCTACACCTTC. Translating it yields CSVRDSLYGYTF.

Regarding this clonotype: The germline gene is not matched at one end of the junction; a read error may be the cause. CDR3 sequence (DNA): TGTACCAGCAGTTACGTCCCCGGGACGGGAAAAGATCAGCCCCAGCATTTT. Protein sequence: CTSSYVPGTGKDQPQHF. The V call is TRBV6-2 or TRBV6-3, the J call TRBJ1-5, with TRBD1 as a possible D gene (5 bases). The CDR3 loop spans 17 amino acids. Germline V gene sequence: CDR1 MNHEY, CDR2 SVGEGT.

The sample holds many counts of this clonotype. The rearrangement joins TRBV9 to TRBJ2-1; 7 bases align to TRBD2. Germline-derived CDR1 and CDR2 are SGDLS and YYNGEE. CDR3 length equals 16 residues. V lost 0 bases to trimming and J lost 3 bases; unmatched junction nucleotides: 6. This CDR3 is CASSVALAASYNEQFF. CDR3 nucleotide sequence: TGTGCCAGCAGCGTAGCGCTAGCGGCAAGCTACAATGAGCAGTTCTTC.

This clonotype was seen a few times. The rearrangement uses TRBV3-1 and TRBJ2-5; D is unclear. CDR1 is LGHDT, CDR2 YNNKEL, per germline (reference sequence). Deletions cut 4 bases from V and 9 bases from J, with 12 bases between. The CDR3 consists of 12 residues. CDR3 residues: CASSRSRRSQYF. The DNA of the CDR3 is TGTGCCAGCAGCCGGTCCCGGCGATCCCAGTACTTC.

This clonotype occurred a few times. The CDR3 region is CASKRRESAETQYF. The CDR3 coding sequence is TGTGCCAGCAAACGGCGGGAGAGTGCAGAGACCCAGTACTTC. The J gene is TRBJ2-5, the V gene TRBV2; TRBD2 matches 7 bases. V lost 7 bases, J lost 4 bases, and 9 bases stayed unmatched. This CDR3 has 14 amino acids. Germline CDR1 SNHLY, CDR2 FYNNEI.

The chain couples TRBV6-5 to TRBJ2-4; a possible D gene is TRBD1 (5 bases). Between the trimmed V and J ends, which lost 3 bases and 15 bases, there was a span of 18 bases. The CDR3 covers 13 residues. The germline CDR1 and CDR2 sequences are MNHEY and SVGAGI. Here the CDR3 reads CASSYSGQGTRYF. Here the CDR3 DNA reads TGTGCCAGCAGTTATAGTGGGCAGGGTACGCGGTACTTC.

This clonotype was found a few times. V usage is TRBV5-6 and J usage is TRBJ2-7, with D perhaps assigned TRBD1 or TRBD2 (5 bases each). The V end was cut by 4 bases, the J end by 5 bases, with 22 bases between. Germline V gene data show CDR1 as SGHDT and CDR2 as YYEEEE. The CDR3 runs 16 residues. In DNA, the CDR3 is TGTGCCAGCAGCCTGGGGGTTATGCAGGGAGCCCACGAGCAGTACTTC. It translates to CASSLGVMQGAHEQYF.

This clonotype was counted between two and nine times. V is TRBV28 and J is TRBJ1-2; D possibly corresponds to TRBD1 (6 bases). The CDR3 runs to 14 residues. CDR1 is MDHEN, CDR2 SYDVKM, per germline. V was clipped by 2 bases and J by 6 bases, with 13 bases between them. CDR3 DNA sequence: TGTGCCAGCAGTTTACCCGCACAGGGTAATGGCTACACCTTC. Its protein product is CASSLPAQGNGYTF.

The rearrangement joins TRBV5-1 to TRBJ1-2; 8 bases line up with TRBD1. The CDR3 is 16 residues long. J lost 2 bases, V lost 0 bases, and 6 bases had no gene match. Germline CDR1 is SGHRS and CDR2 is YFSETQ. The CDR3 loop is CASSLESGTGNYGYTF. DNA for the CDR3: TGCGCCAGCAGCTTGGAAAGCGGGACAGGAAACTATGGCTACACCTTC.

This clonotype turned up a few times. V gene TRBV3-1 combines with J gene TRBJ2-1; 8 bases align to TRBD2. Germline assignment: CDR1 LGHDT and CDR2 YNNKEL (reference sequence). The CDR3 covers 16 residues. The J segment lost 10 bases and the V segment lost 0 bases, leaving 11 bases of the junction unmatched. In nucleotides, the CDR3 is TGTGCCAGCAGCCAAGACCAGCGAGCGGGAGTGCGGGAGCAGTTCTTC. It yields the protein CASSQDQRAGVREQFF.

This clonotype was counted only a few times. The V gene is TRBV6-5, the J gene TRBJ2-3; no reliable D call. The V end was cut by 2 bases, the J end by 1 base, with 10 bases between. The CDR3 sequence is 15 residues long. CDR1 and CDR2 from the germline V gene are MNHEY and SVGAGI. The DNA of the CDR3 is TGTGCCAGCAGTTACAGGACCCCCGGCACAGATACGCAGTATTTT. Its translation: CASSYRTPGTDTQYF.

This clonotype was counted between two and nine times. The CDR3 here is CASSYFHEQFF. In nucleotides, the CDR3 is TGTGCCAGCAGTTATTTCCATGAGCAGTTCTTC. The chain combines TRBV27 with TRBJ2-1; D gene uncertain. Germline CDR1 and CDR2: MNHEY and SMNVEV (reference sequence). The CDR3 loop spans 11 amino acids. Trimming took off 4 bases at V and 8 bases at J, with 6 bases between the two ends.